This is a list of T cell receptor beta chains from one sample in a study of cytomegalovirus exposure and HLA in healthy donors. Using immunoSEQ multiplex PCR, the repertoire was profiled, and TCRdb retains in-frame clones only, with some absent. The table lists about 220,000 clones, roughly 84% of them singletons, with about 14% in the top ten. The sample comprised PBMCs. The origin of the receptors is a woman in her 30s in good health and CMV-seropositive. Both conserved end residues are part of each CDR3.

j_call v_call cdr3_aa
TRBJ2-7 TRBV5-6 CASSLDSAYEQYF
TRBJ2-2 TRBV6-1 CASSELLGLGFSTGELFF
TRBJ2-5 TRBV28 CASSFSGTLPQYF
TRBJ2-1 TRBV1 CTSSQDQRYEQFF
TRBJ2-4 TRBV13 CASSPKQGKNIQYF
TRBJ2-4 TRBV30 CAWSVHLAGAGVVSKNIQYF
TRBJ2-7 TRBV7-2 CASQTGQGYYEQYF
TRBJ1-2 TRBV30 CASVIPGRGYGYTF
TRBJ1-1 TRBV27 CASRANTEAFF
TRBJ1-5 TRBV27 CASSSAGIQPQHF
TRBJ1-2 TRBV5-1 CASSLGQGVGYGYTF
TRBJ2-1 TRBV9 CASSGEPGLVPYEQFF
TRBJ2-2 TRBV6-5 CASIGLPGELFF
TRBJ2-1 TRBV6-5 CASSSNNEQFF
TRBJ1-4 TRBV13 CASSRRDSGEKLFF
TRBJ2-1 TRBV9 CASSADNEQFF
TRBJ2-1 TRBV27 CASSPGDQRIINEQFF
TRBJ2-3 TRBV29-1 CSVVWADTQYF
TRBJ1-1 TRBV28 CASTIRPLIMNRSNTEAFF
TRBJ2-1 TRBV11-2 CASSTSLNEQFF
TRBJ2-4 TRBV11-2 CASSEEQGFAKNIQYF
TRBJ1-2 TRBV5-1 CASRPGGSNYGYTF
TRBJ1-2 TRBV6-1 CASSEAPGTATNYGYTF
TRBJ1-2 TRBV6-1 CASSEIQGAYYGYTF
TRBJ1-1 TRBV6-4 CASSDRALNTEAFF
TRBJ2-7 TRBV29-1 CSVQTDPTGGEQYF
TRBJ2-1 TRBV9 CASSVVAEGYNEQFF
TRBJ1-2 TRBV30 CAWNPIRGSGYTF
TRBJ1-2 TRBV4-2 CASSQSLTGNYGYTF
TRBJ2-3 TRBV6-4 CASSGTGTDTQYF
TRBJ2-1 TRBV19 CASSISSGRAPEQFF
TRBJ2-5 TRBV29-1 CSYLAGAAETQYF
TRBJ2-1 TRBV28 CASSLSGGTSGTSEQFF
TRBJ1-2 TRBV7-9 CASRIGQGDYGYTF
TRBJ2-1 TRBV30 CAWSPSWASSYNEQFF
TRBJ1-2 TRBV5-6 CASSLDGTRYGYTF
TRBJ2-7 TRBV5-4 CASSASSAFSYEQYF
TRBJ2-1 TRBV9 CASSVVFGKPMDNEQFF
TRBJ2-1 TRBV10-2 CASRGLAGGVMNEQFF
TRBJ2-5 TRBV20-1 CSGDRQETQYF
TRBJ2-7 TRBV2 CASSGPLRADYEQYF
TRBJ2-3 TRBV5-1 CASSEQGTPYTDTQYF
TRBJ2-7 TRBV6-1 CASSEALAGRDNEQYF
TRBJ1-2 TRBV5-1 CASSFGSDYGYTF
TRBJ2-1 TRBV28 CALEGGSKNEQFF
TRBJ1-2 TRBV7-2 CASSPSVRGQGAEDYGYTF